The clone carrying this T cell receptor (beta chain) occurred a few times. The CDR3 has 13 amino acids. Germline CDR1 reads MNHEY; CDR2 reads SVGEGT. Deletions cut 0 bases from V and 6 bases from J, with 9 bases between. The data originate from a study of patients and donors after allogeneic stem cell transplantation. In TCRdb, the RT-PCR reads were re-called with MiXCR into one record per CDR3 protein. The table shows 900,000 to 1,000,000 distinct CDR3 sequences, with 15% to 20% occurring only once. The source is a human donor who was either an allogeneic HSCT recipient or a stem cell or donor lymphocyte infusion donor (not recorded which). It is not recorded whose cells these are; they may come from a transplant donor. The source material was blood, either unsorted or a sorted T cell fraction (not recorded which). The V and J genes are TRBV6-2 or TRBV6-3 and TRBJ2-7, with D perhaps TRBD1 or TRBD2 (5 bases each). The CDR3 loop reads CASSYSSGTEQYF. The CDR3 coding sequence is TGTGCCAGCAGTTACTCGAGTGGGACCGAGCAGTACTTC.